This record looks at one TCR beta chain sequence and its context. What it binds is not known. This sample was included in a study of shared clonotypes between healthy human individuals. The study's findings and limits: Rarefaction exposed incomplete sorted-subset sequencing despite large depth.

Selected positively for CCR7 and CD45RO-negative, naive CD8 cells excluded terminally differentiated effector memory CD45RA+ cells. V shed 3 bases and J shed 3 bases, with 16 bases lying between them. Germline lookup yields CDR1 SGDLS and CDR2 YYNGEE. The CDR3 spans 15 residues. The data were produced by immunoSEQ multiplex PCR, yet TCRdb's version contains in-frame clones alone and is incomplete. The table records around 1,900,000 clones, over 85% of them present only once. The chain uses TRBV9 and TRBJ2-7; tentative D call: TRBD2 (5 bases). The TCR comes from a man younger than 35 in good health. Some clones in this sample may be carry-over from other donors' samples. Sequencing input: naive CD8+ T cells from PBMCs. Here the CDR3 DNA reads TGTGCCAGCAGCGCTCTTCCAGCCGGGAACTACGAGCAGTACTTC. As protein: CASSALPAGNYEQYF.